The source of this T cell receptor beta chain is a study of CD8+ T cells in alopecia areata. Study-level points and caveats: Affected lesional scalp, above all in alopecia totalis/universalis, was more clonal than normal scalp.

The J segment lost 3 bases and the V segment lost 3 bases, leaving 2 bases of the junction unmatched. There are 14 residues in the CDR3. Per the germline V gene, CDR1 is MSHET and CDR2 is SYDVDS. Cells that came from pooled cutaneous lymph nodes were sorted using CD4, CD8alpha, NKG2D, NKG2ACE and other markers. This clone has just a few counts. Its matching antigen is unknown. Gene names and germline match the mouse. The CDR3 end lies 4 residues beyond the end of the read and is filled in from the germline J gene. Investigators isolated RNA and reverse transcribed it into cDNA to act as the sequencing template. Measured with immunoSEQ multiplex PCR; TCRdb has only the in-frame clones, and not every one. In total the sample includes 200,000 to 300,000 clones, none of them seen once.

Material: CD4+ T cells sorted from a lymph node. The rearrangement joins TRBV29 to TRBJ2-3, with 8 nucleotides matching TRBD1. This receptor was identified in a C3H/HeJ mouse with alopecia areata. Mouse strain MHC haplotype: H2-k. CDR3 DNA (partial): TGTGCTAGCAGTTTGCAGGGGGCGGCAGAA. Its protein product is CASSLQGAAE. The complete CDR3 reads CASSLQGAAETLYF. The whole variable domain, filled in from reference TRBV29 and TRBJ2-3, reads DMKVTQMPRYLIKRMGENVLLECGQDMSHETMYWYRQDPGLGLQLIYISYDVDSNSEGDIPKGYRVSRKKREHFSLILDSAKTNQTSVYFCASSLQGAAETLYFGSGTRLTVL.